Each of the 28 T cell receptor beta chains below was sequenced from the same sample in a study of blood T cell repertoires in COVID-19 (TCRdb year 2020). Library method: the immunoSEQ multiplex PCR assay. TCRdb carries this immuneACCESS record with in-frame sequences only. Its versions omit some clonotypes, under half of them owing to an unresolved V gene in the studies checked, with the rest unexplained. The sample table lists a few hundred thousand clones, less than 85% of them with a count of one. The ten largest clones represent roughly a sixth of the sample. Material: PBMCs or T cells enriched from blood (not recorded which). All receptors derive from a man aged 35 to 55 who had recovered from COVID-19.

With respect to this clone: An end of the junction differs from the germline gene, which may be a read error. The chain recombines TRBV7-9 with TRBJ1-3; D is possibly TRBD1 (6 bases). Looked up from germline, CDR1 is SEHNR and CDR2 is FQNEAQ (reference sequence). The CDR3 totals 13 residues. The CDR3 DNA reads TGTGCCAGCAGCTCCGGGACACGCGAGGATTTCACCTTT. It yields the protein CASSSGTREDFTF.

The CDR3 reads CASSGGQGLGEQYF. The DNA for the CDR3 is TGTGCCAGCAGTGGGGGACAGGGGTTGGGCGAGCAGTACTTC. The gene calls are TRBV2 and TRBJ2-7; 10 bases agree with TRBD1. The V and J ends lost 4 bases and 6 bases, in that order; junction bases with no gene match: 6. CDR3 length equals 14 residues. Germline CDR1 is SNHLY and CDR2 is FYNNEI.

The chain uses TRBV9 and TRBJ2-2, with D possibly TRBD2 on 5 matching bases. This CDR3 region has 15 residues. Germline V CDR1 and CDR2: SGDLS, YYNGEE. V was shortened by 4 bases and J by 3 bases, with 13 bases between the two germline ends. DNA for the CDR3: TGTGCCAGCAGCACTCGAAGCGGAGACACCGGGGAGCTGTTTTTT. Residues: CASSTRSGDTGELFF.

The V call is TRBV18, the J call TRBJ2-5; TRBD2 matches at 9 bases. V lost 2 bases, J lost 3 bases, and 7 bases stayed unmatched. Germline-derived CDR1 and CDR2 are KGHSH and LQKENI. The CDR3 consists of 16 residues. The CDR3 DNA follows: TGTGCCAGCTCACCATGGGTAGCGGGAGCGGAAGAGACCCAGTACTTC. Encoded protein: CASSPWVAGAEETQYF.

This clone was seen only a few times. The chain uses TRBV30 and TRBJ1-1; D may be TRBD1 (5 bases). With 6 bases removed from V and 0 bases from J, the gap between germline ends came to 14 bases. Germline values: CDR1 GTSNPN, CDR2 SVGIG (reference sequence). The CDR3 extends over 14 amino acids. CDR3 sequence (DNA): TGTGCCTGCCGGGGGTCCCGCTTGAACACTGAAGCTTTCTTT. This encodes CACRGSRLNTEAFF. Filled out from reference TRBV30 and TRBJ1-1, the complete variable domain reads SQTIHQWPATLVQPVGSPLSLECTVEGTSNPNLYWYRQAAGRGLQLLFYSVGIGQISSEVPQNLSASRPQDRQFILSSKKLLLSDSGFYLCACRGSRLNTEAFFGQGTRLTVV.

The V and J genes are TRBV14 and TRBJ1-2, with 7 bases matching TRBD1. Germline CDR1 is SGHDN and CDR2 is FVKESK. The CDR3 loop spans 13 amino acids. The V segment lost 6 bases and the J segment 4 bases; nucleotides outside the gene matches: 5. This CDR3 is CASRYTGVYGYTF. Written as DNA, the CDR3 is TGTGCCAGCAGATATACAGGGGTCTATGGCTACACCTTC.

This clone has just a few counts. CDR3 residues: CSASYSTGTHEQYF. The CDR3 coding sequence is TGCAGTGCTAGTTATTCGACAGGGACCCACGAGCAGTACTTC. The chain is built from TRBV20-1 and TRBJ2-7, with TRBD1 identical over 7 bases. The V segment lost 3 bases and the J segment 5 bases; nucleotides outside the gene matches: 10. Germline CDR1 DFQATT, CDR2 SNEGSKA (reference sequence). There are 14 residues in the CDR3.

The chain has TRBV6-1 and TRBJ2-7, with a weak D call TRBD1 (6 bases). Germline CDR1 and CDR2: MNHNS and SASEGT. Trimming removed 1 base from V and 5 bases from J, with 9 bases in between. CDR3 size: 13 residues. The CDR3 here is CASSEVKGDEQYF. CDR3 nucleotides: TGTGCCAGCAGTGAAGTGAAGGGGGACGAGCAGTACTTC.

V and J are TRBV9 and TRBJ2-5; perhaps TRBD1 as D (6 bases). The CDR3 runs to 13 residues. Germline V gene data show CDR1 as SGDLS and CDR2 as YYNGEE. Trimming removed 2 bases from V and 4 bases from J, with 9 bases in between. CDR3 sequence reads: CASSVTGLETQYF. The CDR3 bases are TGTGCCAGCAGCGTCACAGGGTTAGAGACCCAGTACTTC.

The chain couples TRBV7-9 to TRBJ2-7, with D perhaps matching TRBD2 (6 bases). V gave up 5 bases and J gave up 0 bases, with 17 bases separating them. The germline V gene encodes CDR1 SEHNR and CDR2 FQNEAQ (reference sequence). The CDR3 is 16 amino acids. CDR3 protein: CASSKGRGGVSYEQYF. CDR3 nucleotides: TGTGCCAGCAGCAAAGGGCGGGGCGGGGTCTCCTACGAGCAGTACTTC.

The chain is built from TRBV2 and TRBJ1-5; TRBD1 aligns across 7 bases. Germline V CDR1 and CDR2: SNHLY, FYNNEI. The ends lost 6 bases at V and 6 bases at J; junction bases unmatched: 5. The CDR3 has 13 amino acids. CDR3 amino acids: CASSGQVSQPQHF. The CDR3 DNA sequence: TGTGCCAGCAGCGGACAGGTCAGTCAGCCCCAGCATTTT.

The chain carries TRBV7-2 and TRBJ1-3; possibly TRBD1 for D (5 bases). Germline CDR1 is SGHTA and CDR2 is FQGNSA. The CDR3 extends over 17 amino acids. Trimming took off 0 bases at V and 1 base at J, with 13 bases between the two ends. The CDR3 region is CASSLAGGGKSGNTIYF. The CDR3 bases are TGTGCCAGCAGCTTAGCGGGGGGTGGGAAATCTGGAAACACCATATATTTT.

The chain's CDR3 is CASSQDRNYGYTF. For the CDR3, the DNA is TGTGCCAGCAGCCAGGACAGAAACTATGGCTACACCTTC. This sequence joins TRBV11-2 and TRBJ1-2; D is possibly TRBD1 (6 bases). Trimming stripped 5 bases from V and 2 bases from J, with 9 bases between. The CDR3 is 13 residues long. Germline-derived CDR1 and CDR2 are SGHAT and FQNNGV. Together with reference TRBV11-2 and TRBJ1-2, the CDR3 gives the full variable domain: EAGVAQSPRYKIIEKRQSVAFWCNPISGHATLYWYQQILGQGPKLLIQFQNNGVVDDSQLPKDRFSAERLKGVDSTLKIQPAKLEDSAVYLCASSQDRNYGYTFGSGTRLTVV.

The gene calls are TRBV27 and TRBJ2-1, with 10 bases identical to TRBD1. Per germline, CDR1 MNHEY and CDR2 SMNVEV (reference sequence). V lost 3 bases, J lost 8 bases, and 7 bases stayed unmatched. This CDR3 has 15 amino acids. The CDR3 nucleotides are TGTGCCAGCAGTTTGAGCTGGGACAGGGGTTATGAGCAGTTCTTC. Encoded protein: CASSLSWDRGYEQFF.

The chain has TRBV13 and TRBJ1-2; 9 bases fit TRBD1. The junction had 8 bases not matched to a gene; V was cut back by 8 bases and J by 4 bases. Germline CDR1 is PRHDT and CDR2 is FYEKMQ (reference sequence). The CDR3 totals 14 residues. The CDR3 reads CASGYRGQAYGYTF. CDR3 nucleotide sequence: TGTGCCAGCGGATACAGGGGGCAGGCCTATGGCTACACCTTC.

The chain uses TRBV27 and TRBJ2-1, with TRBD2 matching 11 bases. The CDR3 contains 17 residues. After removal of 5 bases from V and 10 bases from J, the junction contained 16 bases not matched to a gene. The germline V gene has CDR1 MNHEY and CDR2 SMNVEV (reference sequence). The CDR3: CASSPTSGTSGVKEQFF. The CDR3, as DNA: TGTGCCAGCAGTCCGACCTCCGGGACTAGCGGAGTTAAAGAGCAGTTCTTC.

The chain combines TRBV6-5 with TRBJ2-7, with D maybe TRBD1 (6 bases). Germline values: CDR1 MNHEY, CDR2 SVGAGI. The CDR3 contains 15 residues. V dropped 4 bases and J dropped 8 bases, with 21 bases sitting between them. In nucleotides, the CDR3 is TGTGCCAGCAGTTCTACTCTCCGGACAGACCCGCAGCAGTACTTC. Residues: CASSSTLRTDPQQYF.

CDR3 region: CATKSTEWGGNQPQHF. The DNA for the CDR3 is TGTGCCACCAAATCCACGGAGTGGGGAGGCAATCAGCCCCAGCATTTT. The chain uses TRBV19 and TRBJ1-5; the D is unclear. Germline lookup yields CDR1 LNHDA and CDR2 SQIVND (reference sequence). V was cut by 10 bases and J by 2 bases, with 21 bases left in between. CDR3 length: 16 amino acids.

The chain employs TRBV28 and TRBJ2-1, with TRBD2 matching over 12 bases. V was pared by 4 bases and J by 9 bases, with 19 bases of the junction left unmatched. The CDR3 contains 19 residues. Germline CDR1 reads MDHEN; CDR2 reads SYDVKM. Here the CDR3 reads CASSSASPSGRARIAEQFF. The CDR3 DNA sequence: TGTGCCAGCAGTTCCGCCTCCCCTAGCGGGAGGGCCCGAATAGCTGAGCAGTTCTTC.

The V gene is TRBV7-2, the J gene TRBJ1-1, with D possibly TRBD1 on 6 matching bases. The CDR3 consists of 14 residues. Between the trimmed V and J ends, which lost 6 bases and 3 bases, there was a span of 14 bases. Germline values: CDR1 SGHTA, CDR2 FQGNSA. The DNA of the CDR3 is TGTGCCAGCAGGCGGGGGGGGCGCGACACTGAAGCTTTCTTT. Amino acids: CASRRGGRDTEAFF.

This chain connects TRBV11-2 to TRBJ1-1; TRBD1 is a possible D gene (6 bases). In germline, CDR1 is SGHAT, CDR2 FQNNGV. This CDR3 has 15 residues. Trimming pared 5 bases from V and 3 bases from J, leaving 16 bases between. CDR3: CASSPGGGIYTEAFF. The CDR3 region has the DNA TGTGCCAGCAGCCCTGGGGGGGGCATTTACACTGAAGCTTTCTTT.

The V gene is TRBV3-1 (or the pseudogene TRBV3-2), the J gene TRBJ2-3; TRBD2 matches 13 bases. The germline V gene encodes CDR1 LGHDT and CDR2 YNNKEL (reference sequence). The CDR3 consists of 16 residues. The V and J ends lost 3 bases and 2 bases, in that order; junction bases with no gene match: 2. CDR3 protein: CASSQGLAGSTDTQYF. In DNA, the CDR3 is TGTGCCAGCAGCCAGGGACTAGCGGGATCCACAGATACGCAGTATTTT.

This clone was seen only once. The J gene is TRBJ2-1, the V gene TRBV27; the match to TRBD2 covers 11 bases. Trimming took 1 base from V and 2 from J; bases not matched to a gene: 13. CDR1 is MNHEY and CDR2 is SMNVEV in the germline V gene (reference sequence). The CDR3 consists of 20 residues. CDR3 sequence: CASSLWGGLAEGRTYNEQFF. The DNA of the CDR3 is TGTGCCAGCAGTTTATGGGGGGGACTAGCGGAGGGCAGGACCTACAATGAGCAGTTCTTC.

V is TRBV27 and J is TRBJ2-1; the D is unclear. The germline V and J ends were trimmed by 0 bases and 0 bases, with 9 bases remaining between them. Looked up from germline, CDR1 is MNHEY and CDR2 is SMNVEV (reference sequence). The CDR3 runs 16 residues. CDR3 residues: CASSLSARSSYNEQFF. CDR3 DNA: TGTGCCAGCAGTTTATCAGCAAGAAGCTCCTACAATGAGCAGTTCTTC.

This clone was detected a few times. CDR3 in amino acids: CASLREGAGELFF. The CDR3 DNA reads TGTGCCAGCCTAAGGGAGGGGGCCGGGGAGCTGTTTTTT. This chain joins TRBV6-5 and TRBJ2-2, with a tentative D call TRBD2 (7 bases). This CDR3 contains 13 residues. The V end lost 8 bases, the J end lost 6 bases, and 13 bases lay between the germline ends. Germline CDR1 and CDR2: MNHEY and SVGAGI.

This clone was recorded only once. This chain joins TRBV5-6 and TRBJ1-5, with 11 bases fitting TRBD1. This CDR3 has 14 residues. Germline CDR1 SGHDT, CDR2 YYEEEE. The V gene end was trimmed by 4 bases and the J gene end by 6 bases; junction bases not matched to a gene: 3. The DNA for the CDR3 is TGTGCCAGCAGCGCAGGACAGGGGGCTCAGCCCCAGCATTTT. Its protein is CASSAGQGAQPQHF.

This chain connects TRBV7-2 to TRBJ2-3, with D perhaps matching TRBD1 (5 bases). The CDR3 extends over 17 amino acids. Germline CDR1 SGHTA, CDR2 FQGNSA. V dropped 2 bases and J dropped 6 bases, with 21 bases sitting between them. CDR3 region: CASSLSFDLSGPDTQYF. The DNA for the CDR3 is TGTGCCAGCAGCTTATCTTTCGATCTCTCAGGGCCCGATACGCAGTATTTT.

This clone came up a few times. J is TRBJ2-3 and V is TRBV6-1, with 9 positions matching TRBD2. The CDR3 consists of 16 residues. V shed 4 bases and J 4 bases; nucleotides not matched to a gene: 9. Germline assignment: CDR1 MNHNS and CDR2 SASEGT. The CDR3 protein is CASSGDLGLASDTQYF. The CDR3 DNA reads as TGTGCCAGCAGTGGAGATCTAGGACTAGCGTCAGATACGCAGTATTTT.